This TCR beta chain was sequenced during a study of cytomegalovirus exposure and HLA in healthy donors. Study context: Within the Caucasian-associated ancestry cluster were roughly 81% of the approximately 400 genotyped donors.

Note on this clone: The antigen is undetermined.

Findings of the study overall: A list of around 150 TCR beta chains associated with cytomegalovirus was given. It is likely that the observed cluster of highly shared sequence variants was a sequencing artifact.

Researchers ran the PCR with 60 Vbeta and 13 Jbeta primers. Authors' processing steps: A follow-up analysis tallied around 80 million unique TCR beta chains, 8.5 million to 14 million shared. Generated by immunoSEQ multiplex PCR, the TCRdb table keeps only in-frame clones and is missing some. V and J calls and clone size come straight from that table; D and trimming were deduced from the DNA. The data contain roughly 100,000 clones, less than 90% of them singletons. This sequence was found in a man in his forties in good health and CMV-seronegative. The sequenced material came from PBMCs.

This chain's CDR3 is CASSVLAGGYTDTQYF. The DNA of the CDR3 is TGTGCCAGCAGTGTACTAGCGGGGGGCTACACAGATACGCAGTATTTT. V gene TRBV27 combines with J gene TRBJ2-3; 12 nucleotides agree with TRBD2. CDR1 and CDR2 (germline): MNHEY, SMNVEV (reference sequence). The V and J ends lost 5 bases and 2 bases, in that order; junction bases with no gene match: 5. The CDR3 consists of 16 residues.